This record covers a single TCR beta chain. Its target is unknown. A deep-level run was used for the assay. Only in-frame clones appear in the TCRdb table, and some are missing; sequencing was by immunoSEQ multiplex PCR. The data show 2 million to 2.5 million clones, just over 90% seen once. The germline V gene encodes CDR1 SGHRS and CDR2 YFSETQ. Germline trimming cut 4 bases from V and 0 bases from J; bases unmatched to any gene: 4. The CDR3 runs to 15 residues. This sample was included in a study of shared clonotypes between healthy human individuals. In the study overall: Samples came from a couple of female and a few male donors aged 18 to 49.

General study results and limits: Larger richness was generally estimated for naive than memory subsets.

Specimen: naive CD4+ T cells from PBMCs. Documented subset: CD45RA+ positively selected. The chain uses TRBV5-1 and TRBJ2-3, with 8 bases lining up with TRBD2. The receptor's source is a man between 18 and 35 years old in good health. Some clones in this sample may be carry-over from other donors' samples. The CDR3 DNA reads TGCGCCAGCAGCGGGGGACTAGTGAGCACAGATACGCAGTATTTT. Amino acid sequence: CASSGGLVSTDTQYF.